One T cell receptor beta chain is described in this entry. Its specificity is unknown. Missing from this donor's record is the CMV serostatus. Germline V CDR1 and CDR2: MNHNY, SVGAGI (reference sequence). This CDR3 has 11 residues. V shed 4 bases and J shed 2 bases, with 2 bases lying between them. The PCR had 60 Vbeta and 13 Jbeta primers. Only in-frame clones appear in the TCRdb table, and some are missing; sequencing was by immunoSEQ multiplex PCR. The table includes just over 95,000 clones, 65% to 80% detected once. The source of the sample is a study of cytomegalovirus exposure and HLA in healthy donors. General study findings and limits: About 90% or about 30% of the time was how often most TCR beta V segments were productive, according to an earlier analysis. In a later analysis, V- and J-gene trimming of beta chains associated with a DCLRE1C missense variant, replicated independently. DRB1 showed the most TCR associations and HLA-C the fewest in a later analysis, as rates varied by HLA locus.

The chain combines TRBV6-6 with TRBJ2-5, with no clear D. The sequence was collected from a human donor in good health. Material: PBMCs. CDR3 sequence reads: CASSSQETQYF. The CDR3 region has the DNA TGTGCCAGCAGTTCTCAAGAGACCCAGTACTTC.